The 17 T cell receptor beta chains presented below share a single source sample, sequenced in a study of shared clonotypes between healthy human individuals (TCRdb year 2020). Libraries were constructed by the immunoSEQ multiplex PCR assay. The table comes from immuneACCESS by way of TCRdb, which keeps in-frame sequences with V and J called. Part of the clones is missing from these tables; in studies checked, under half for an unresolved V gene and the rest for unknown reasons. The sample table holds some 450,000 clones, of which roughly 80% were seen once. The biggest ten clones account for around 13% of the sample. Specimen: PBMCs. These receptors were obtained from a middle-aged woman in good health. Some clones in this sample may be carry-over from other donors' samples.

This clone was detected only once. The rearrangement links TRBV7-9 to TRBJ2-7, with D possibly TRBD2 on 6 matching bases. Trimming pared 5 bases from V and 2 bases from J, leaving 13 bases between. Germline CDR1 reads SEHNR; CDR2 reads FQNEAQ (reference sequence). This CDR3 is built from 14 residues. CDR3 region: CASSPHGTPYEQYF. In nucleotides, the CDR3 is TGTGCCAGCAGCCCCCACGGGACTCCCTACGAGCAGTACTTC. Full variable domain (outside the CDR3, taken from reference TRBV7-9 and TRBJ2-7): DTGVSQNPRHKITKRGQNVTFRCDPISEHNRLYWYRQTLGQGPEFLTYFQNEAQLEKSRLLSDRFSAERPKGSFSTLEIQRTEQGDSAMYLCASSPHGTPYEQYFGPGTRLTVT.

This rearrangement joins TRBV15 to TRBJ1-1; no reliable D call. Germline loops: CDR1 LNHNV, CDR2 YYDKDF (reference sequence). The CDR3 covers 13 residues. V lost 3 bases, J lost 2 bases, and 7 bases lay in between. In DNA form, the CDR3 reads TGTGCCACCAGCAGCGGGATAAACACTGAAGCTTTCTTT. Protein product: CATSSGINTEAFF.

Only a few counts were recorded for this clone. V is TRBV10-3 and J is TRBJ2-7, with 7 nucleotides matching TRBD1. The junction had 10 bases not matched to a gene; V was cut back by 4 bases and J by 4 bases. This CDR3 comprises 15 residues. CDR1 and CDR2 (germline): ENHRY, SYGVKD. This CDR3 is CAISARRDSFYEQYF. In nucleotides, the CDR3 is TGTGCCATCAGTGCTCGCCGGGACAGCTTTTACGAGCAGTACTTC.

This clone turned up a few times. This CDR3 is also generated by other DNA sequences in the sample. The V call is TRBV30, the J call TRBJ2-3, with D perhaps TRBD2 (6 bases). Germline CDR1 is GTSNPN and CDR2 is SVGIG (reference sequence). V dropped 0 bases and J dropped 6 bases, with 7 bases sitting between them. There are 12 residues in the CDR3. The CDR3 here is CAWSVGGDTQYF. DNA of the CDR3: TGTGCCTGGAGTGTAGGAGGGGATACGCAGTATTTT.

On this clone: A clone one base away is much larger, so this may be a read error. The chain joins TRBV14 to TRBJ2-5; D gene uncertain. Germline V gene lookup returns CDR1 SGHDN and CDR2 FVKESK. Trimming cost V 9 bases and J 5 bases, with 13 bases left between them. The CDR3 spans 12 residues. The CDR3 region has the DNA TGTGCCAGACTACAACCCTCGGAGACCCAGTACTTC. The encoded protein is CARLQPSETQYF.

CDR3 DNA: TGTGCCAGCAGCGAGGCTAGTGATCAGCCCCAGCATTTT. Translation: CASSEASDQPQHF. V and J are TRBV9 and TRBJ1-5; the D is unclear. The CDR3 sequence is 13 residues long. The ends were cut back, 3 bases at V and 5 bases at J, with 9 bases in the middle. In germline, CDR1 is SGDLS, CDR2 YYNGEE.

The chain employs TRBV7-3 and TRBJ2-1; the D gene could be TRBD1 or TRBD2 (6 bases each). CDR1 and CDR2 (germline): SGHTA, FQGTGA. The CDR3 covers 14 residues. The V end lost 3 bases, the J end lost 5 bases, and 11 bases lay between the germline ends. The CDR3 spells CASSFTGTDNEQFF. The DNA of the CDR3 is TGTGCCAGCAGCTTCACAGGGACTGACAATGAGCAGTTCTTC.

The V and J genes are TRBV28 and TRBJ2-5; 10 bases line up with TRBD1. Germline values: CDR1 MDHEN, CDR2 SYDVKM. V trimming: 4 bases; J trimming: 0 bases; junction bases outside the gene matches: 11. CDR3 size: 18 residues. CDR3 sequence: CASSSYYQGQGYQETQYF. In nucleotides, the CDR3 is TGTGCCAGCAGTTCCTATTATCAGGGACAGGGGTACCAAGAGACCCAGTACTTC.

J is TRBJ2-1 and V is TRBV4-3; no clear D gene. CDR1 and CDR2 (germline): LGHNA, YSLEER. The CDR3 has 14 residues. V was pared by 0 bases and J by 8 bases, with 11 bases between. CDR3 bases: TGCGCCAGCAGCCAAGAGGCCAGCCGCGATGAGCAGTTCTTC. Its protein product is CASSQEASRDEQFF.

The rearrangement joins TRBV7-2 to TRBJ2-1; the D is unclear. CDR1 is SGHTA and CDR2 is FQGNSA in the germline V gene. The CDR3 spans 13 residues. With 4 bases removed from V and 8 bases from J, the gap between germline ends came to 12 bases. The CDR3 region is CASSSTTHHEQFF. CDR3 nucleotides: TGTGCCAGCAGCTCCACAACCCACCATGAGCAGTTCTTC. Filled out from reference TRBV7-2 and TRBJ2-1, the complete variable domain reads GAGVSQSPSNKVTEKGKDVELRCDPISGHTALYWYRQSLGQGLEFLIYFQGNSAPDKSGLPSDRFSAERTGGSVSTLTIQRTQQEDSAVYLCASSSTTHHEQFFGPGTRLTVL.

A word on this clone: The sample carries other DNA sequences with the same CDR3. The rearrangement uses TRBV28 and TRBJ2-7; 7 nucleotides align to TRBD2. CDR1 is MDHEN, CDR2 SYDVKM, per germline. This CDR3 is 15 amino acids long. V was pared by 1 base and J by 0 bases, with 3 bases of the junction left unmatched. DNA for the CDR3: TGTGCCAGCAGTTTATCGCCTAGCGGCTCCTACGAGCAGTACTTC. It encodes CASSLSPSGSYEQYF.

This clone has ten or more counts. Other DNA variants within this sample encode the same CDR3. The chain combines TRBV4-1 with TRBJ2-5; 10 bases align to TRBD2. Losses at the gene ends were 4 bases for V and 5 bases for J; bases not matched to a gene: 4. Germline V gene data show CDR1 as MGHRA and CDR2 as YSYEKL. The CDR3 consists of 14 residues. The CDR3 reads CASSLLAGVETQYF. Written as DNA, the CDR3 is TGCGCCAGCAGCCTTCTAGCGGGAGTGGAGACCCAGTACTTC.

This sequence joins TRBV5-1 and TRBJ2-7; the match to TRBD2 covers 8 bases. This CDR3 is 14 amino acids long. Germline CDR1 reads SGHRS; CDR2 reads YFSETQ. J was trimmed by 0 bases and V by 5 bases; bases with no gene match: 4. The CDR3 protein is CASRREGSSYEQYF. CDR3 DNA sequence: TGCGCCAGCAGACGGGAGGGAAGCTCCTACGAGCAGTACTTC.

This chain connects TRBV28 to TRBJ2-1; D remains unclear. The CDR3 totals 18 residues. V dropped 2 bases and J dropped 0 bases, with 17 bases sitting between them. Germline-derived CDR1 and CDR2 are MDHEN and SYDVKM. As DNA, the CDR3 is TGTGCCAGCAGTTTAGAAAGATTTTCTTCTAGCTCCTACAATGAGCAGTTCTTC. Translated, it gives CASSLERFSSSSYNEQFF.

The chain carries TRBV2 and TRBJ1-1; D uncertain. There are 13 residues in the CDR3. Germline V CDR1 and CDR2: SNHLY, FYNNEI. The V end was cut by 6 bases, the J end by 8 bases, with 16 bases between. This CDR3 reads CASRDPPKEEAFF. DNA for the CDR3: TGTGCCAGCAGGGATCCCCCTAAAGAAGAAGCTTTCTTT.

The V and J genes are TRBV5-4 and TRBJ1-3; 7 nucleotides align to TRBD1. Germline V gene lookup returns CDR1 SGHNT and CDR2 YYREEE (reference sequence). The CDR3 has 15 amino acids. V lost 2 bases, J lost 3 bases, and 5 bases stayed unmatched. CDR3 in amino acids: CASSFFSGGGNTIYF. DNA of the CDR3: TGTGCCAGCAGCTTCTTCTCAGGGGGTGGAAACACCATATATTTT.

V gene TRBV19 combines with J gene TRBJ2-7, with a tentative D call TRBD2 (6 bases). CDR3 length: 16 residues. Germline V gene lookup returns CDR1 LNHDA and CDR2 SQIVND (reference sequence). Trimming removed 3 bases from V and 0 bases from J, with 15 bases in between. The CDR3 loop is CASSMGHGGTSYEQYF. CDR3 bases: TGTGCCAGTAGTATGGGTCACGGAGGGACCTCCTACGAGCAGTACTTC.